A selection of T cell receptor beta chains follows, all from one sample in a study of beta chain features in type 1 diabetes. TCRdb keeps only in-frame clones here, not all; method: immunoSEQ multiplex PCR. The sample includes about 140,000 clones, less than 15% seen only once; the top ten take roughly 1.3%. Sample: central memory CD4+ T cells from blood. The receptors were sampled from a man in his late teens or twenties with type 1 diabetes. The CDR3 runs from the conserved cysteine through the conserved F or W. D genes are given only for firm matches. Rows may omit the clone size; those that give it use once, few, many or a size class.

TRBD1	NA	TRBJ1-3	TRBV30	TGTGCCTGGAGTACCGCACGGACAGGCCTCTCTGGAAACACCATATATTTT	CAWSTARTGLSGNTIYF
TRBD1	NA	TRBJ2-6	TRBV5-1	TGCGCCAGCAGCTCGGACAGGGTGTCCAACGTCCTGACTTTC	CASSSDRVSNVLTF
TRBD1	NA	TRBJ2-2	TRBV9	TGTGCCAGCAGCGCGGGACAGCCCACCACCGGGGAGCTGTTTTTT	CASSAGQPTTGELFF
NA	NA	TRBJ2-7	TRBV6-1	TGTGCCAGCAGTGATCCCGGAACCTACGAGCAGTACTTC	CASSDPGTYEQYF
NA	few	TRBJ2-1	TRBV5-4	TGTGCCAGCAGCGATCGACAGAGTGAGCAGTTCTTC	CASSDRQSEQFF
NA	NA	TRBJ2-3	TRBV7-8	TGTGCCAGCAGCTTAGATGCATTCGGCACAGATACGCAGTATTTT	CASSLDAFGTDTQYF
NA	NA	TRBJ1-1	TRBV19	TGTGCCAGTAGTATAAATGGAGGGGAGGCTTTCTTT	CASSINGGEAFF
NA	NA	TRBJ1-4	TRBV15	TGTGCCACCAGCGACCCGGGCAGCTATAATGAAAAACTGTTTTTT	CATSDPGSYNEKLFF
NA	few	TRBJ1-1	TRBV5-5	TGTGCCAGCAGCTACCTCCAGGGGACCCCGAACACTGAAGCTTTCTTT	CASSYLQGTPNTEAFF
NA	NA	TRBJ2-3	TRBV11-2	TGTGCCAGCAGCGTCACAGCTACTAGCACAGATACGCAGTATTTT	CASSVTATSTDTQYF
NA	NA	TRBJ1-4	TRBV2	TGTGCCAGCAGCCCCGGCGGGGGAAGAGTCGAAAAACTGTTTTTT	CASSPGGGRVEKLFF
TRBD1	NA	TRBJ2-5	TRBV7-9	TGTGCCAGCAGCTTCGGGACAGCCCAAGAGACCCAGTACTTC	CASSFGTAQETQYF
NA	NA	TRBJ1-1	TRBV6-5	TGTGCCAGCAGTTACTCAACAGGTACTGAAGCTTTCTTT	CASSYSTGTEAFF
NA	few	TRBJ2-1	TRBV5-8	TGTGCCAGCAGCTTGGAATTGGGCCCGAGAGGGTACTACAATGAGCAGTTCTTC	CASSLELGPRGYYNEQFF
NA	few	TRBJ2-1	TRBV5-1	TGCGCCAGCAGCTTTCCGGGATCCGGGGATGAGCAGTTCTTC	CASSFPGSGDEQFF
TRBD1	NA	TRBJ2-3	TRBV5-4	TGTGCCAGCAGCTTCGGGACAGGGGCAGATACGCAGTATTTT	CASSFGTGADTQYF
NA	few	TRBJ1-1	TRBV6-5	TGTGCCAGCAGCCGGACAGCGAACACTGAAGCTTTCTTT	CASSRTANTEAFF
NA	many	TRBJ2-3	TRBV29-1	TGCAGCGTTGAGACAACAGGTCGTACGCAGTATTTT	CSVETTGRTQYF
TRBD1	NA	TRBJ2-5	TRBV5-1	TGCGCCAGCAGCGTCGACAGGGTACAAGAGACCCAGTACTTC	CASSVDRVQETQYF
TRBD1	few	TRBJ2-5	TRBV6-1	TGTGCCAGCAGCGCATGGACAGGCCAAGAGACCCAGTACTTC	CASSAWTGQETQYF
NA	many	TRBJ2-7	TRBV7-6	TGTGCCAGCAGCTTAGACGTTGGATTCTCCTACGAGCAGTACTTC	CASSLDVGFSYEQYF
TRBD1	NA	TRBJ2-7	TRBV2	TGTGCCAGCAGATCTACAGGGGACTACGAGCAGTACTTC	CASRSTGDYEQYF
NA	NA	TRBJ2-7	TRBV7-9	TGTGCCAGCAGCTGGATGGGGAACGAGCAGTACTTC	CASSWMGNEQYF